A single sample gave rise to the 25 T cell receptor beta chains below, sequenced in a study of identifying expanded T cells in peripheral blood. Here immunoSEQ multiplex PCR was the method, and the copy in TCRdb shows in-frame clones only, minus some. The data show more than 50,000 clones, with around 81% seen just once and 15% to 20% held by the top ten. The sample consisted of blood. The receptors stem from a person aged 18 to 75 in good health.

The CDR3 is CSVEWNRGKKTQYF. The CDR3 bases are TGCAGCGTTGAATGGAACAGGGGGAAGAAGACCCAGTACTTC. The chain couples TRBV29-1 to TRBJ2-5, with 8 bases identical to TRBD1. The CDR3 has 14 residues. V lost 2 bases, J lost 6 bases, and 8 bases stayed unmatched. Germline CDR1 and CDR2: SQVTM and ANQGSEA.

V usage is TRBV14 and J usage is TRBJ1-6; 7 nucleotides align to TRBD1. J lost 8 bases, V lost 4 bases, and 5 bases had no gene match. The CDR3 has 14 amino acids. The V gene's germline CDR1 is SGHDN and CDR2 FVKESK. Here the CDR3 reads CASSRPGQYSPLHF. The CDR3 DNA reads TGTGCCAGCAGCCGACCGGGACAGTATTCACCCCTCCACTTT. Complete variable domain (other parts from reference TRBV14 and TRBJ1-6): EAGVTQFPSHSVIEKGQTVTLRCDPISGHDNLYWYRRVMGKEIKFLLHFVKESKQDESGMPNNRFLAERTGGTYSTLKVQPAELEDSGVYFCASSRPGQYSPLHFGNGTRLTVT.

V is TRBV9 and J is TRBJ2-3, with D perhaps assigned TRBD1 or TRBD2 (5 bases each). Trimming took off 0 bases at V and 2 bases at J, with 10 bases between the two ends. This CDR3 contains 15 residues. Germline CDR1 reads SGDLS; CDR2 reads YYNGEE. The CDR3: CASSVVGRNTDTQYF. Written as DNA, the CDR3 is TGTGCCAGCAGCGTAGTGGGACGCAACACAGATACGCAGTATTTT.

The gene calls are TRBV5-4 and TRBJ1-2, with 7 bases aligning to TRBD1. The CDR3 totals 13 residues. Germline V gene lookup returns CDR1 SGHNT and CDR2 YYREEE (reference sequence). V trimming: 4 bases; J trimming: 2 bases; junction bases outside the gene matches: 2. Here the CDR3 reads CASSTGQNYGYTF. The CDR3 DNA reads as TGTGCCAGCAGCACGGGACAGAACTATGGCTACACCTTC.

The chain is built from TRBV10-3 and TRBJ1-2; no clear D. CDR1 and CDR2 from the germline V gene are ENHRY and SYGVKD. The V end was cut by 4 bases, the J end by 7 bases, with 10 bases between. The CDR3 contains 12 residues. CDR3 sequence (DNA): TGTGCCATCAGTGCCGCCTCGGTTGGCTACACCTTC. This translates into CAISAASVGYTF.

The V call is TRBV5-4, the J call TRBJ1-4; D possibly corresponds to TRBD1 (5 bases). The CDR3 extends over 15 amino acids. CDR1 and CDR2 (germline): SGHNT, YYREEE (reference sequence). The V end lost 4 bases, the J end lost 8 bases, and 18 bases lay between the germline ends. The CDR3 loop is CASSAGTKEREKLFF. CDR3 sequence (DNA): TGTGCCAGCAGCGCAGGGACGAAAGAGCGGGAAAAACTGTTTTTT.

The chain is built from TRBV19 and TRBJ2-3, with 10 bases matching TRBD1. Germline V lookup: CDR1 LNHDA, CDR2 SQIVND (reference sequence). The CDR3 has 13 residues. The V gene end was trimmed by 10 bases and the J gene end by 6 bases; junction bases not matched to a gene: 7. CDR3 sequence: CATKDRGRDTQYF. The CDR3 DNA is TGTGCCACCAAGGACAGGGGGAGGGATACGCAGTATTTT.

This chain joins TRBV6-1 and TRBJ1-2, with no clear D. The CDR3 is 17 amino acids. Germline V lookup: CDR1 MNHNS, CDR2 SASEGT. V was shortened by 0 bases and J by 0 bases, with 14 bases between the two germline ends. CDR3 sequence: CASSEALGRVTNYGYTF. In nucleotides, the CDR3 is TGTGCCAGCAGTGAAGCCCTCGGGCGGGTAACTAACTATGGCTACACCTTC.

This clone has only a few counts. J is TRBJ2-1 and V is TRBV9; D is uncertain. V was clipped by 0 bases and J by 8 bases, with 9 bases between them. CDR3 length: 13 residues. Germline lookup yields CDR1 SGDLS and CDR2 YYNGEE. The CDR3 nucleotides read TGTGCCAGCAGCGTAGAGGTGCCGGATGAGCAGTTCTTC. Its translation: CASSVEVPDEQFF.

The chain combines TRBV6-5 with TRBJ1-5, with D uncertain. The CDR3 extends over 15 amino acids. The V end was cut by 6 bases, the J end by 0 bases, with 12 bases between. Germline V lookup: CDR1 MNHEY, CDR2 SVGAGI. The chain's CDR3 is CASRPRIYSNQPQHF. CDR3 coding DNA: TGTGCCAGCAGGCCCCGAATCTATAGCAATCAGCCCCAGCATTTT.

The chain carries TRBV7-2 and TRBJ2-2; D is ambiguous. The CDR3 loop spans 15 amino acids. Germline CDR1 SGHTA, CDR2 FQGNSA. With 5 bases removed from V and 7 bases from J, the gap between germline ends came to 17 bases. The CDR3 sequence is CASSPLVGGRGELFF. CDR3 in DNA: TGTGCCAGCAGCCCCCTGGTAGGCGGCCGCGGGGAGCTGTTTTTT.

The CDR3 nucleotides are TGTGCCAGCTCATCGGATACCCCGGGACAGGGGCCGAAGTACTTC. It specifies CASSSDTPGQGPKYF. V and J are TRBV18 and TRBJ2-7; 10 bases match TRBD1. In germline, CDR1 is KGHSH, CDR2 LQKENI. The CDR3 totals 15 residues. J gave up 11 bases and V 5 bases, and 15 bases lay outside the gene matches.

The gene calls are TRBV7-2 and TRBJ2-5, with D maybe TRBD2 (5 bases). Germline CDR1 and CDR2: SGHTA and FQGNSA. The CDR3 totals 14 residues. Trimming removed 5 bases at V and 2 bases at J, with 12 bases between. CDR3 protein: CASSLGRGQETQYF. CDR3 sequence (DNA): TGTGCCAGCAGCCTAGGGAGAGGGCAAGAGACCCAGTACTTC.

This chain links TRBV4-1 with TRBJ2-2, with TRBD2 matching over 9 bases. This CDR3 has 15 amino acids. The V gene's germline CDR1 is MGHRA and CDR2 YSYEKL. The J segment lost 7 bases and the V segment lost 3 bases, leaving 6 bases of the junction unmatched. The CDR3 protein is CASSHTSGSIGELFF. The CDR3, as DNA: TGCGCCAGCAGCCATACTAGCGGGTCGATCGGGGAGCTGTTTTTT.

In regard to this clone: One end of the junction varies from germline; a read error may be responsible. The rearrangement uses TRBV4-2 and TRBJ2-1; D remains ambiguous. Germline CDR1 reads LGHNA; CDR2 reads YNFKEQ. The CDR3 is 16 amino acids. CDR3 loop: CASSQERARKYIEQFF. The CDR3 coding sequence is TGTGCCAGCAGCCAAGAAAGGGCCCGAAAATACATTGAGCAGTTCTTC.

The rearrangement uses TRBV14 and TRBJ2-3; 11 positions agree with TRBD2. Per the germline V gene, CDR1 is SGHDN and CDR2 is FVKESK. The CDR3 totals 20 residues. V lost 4 bases to trimming and J lost 6 bases; unmatched junction nucleotides: 21. The CDR3 DNA sequence: TGTGCCAGCAGCCTAACCGGGAGATCTCGAACTAGCGGGAGTCTGGATACGCAGTATTTT. The encoded protein is CASSLTGRSRTSGSLDTQYF.

This clone was counted once. This chain links TRBV23-1 with TRBJ2-7; 7 bases line up with TRBD2. TRBV23-1 is treated as an ORF (open reading frame) with a function not yet certain. The CDR3 has 14 amino acids. V was clipped by 3 bases and J by 1 base; unmatched bases: 3. DNA for the CDR3: TGCGCCAGCAGTCATTCGGGGGGATCCTACGAGCAGTACGTC. Its translation is CASSHSGGSYEQYV.

The chain combines TRBV4-1 with TRBJ1-1; TRBD1 might be the D (6 bases). CDR3 length equals 15 residues. In germline, CDR1 is MGHRA, CDR2 YSYEKL. Trimming stripped 2 bases from V and 2 bases from J, with 12 bases between. CDR3 loop: CASSQRDTANTEAFF. Here the CDR3 DNA reads TGCGCCAGCAGCCAACGGGACACAGCCAACACTGAAGCTTTCTTT.

This clone was seen a single time. The V gene is TRBV7-9, the J gene TRBJ2-7; D not resolved. V was shortened by 1 base and J by 6 bases, with 4 bases between the two germline ends. The CDR3 loop spans 11 amino acids. Germline CDR1 and CDR2: SEHNR and FQNEAQ (reference sequence). CDR3 coding DNA: TGTGCCAGCAGCTTAGTCGGCGAGCAGTACGTC. Its translation is CASSLVGEQYV.

The V call is TRBV9, the J call TRBJ1-1; D remains ambiguous. V lost 0 bases, J lost 3 bases, and 6 bases lay in between. The length of the CDR3 is 13 residues. Germline assignment: CDR1 SGDLS and CDR2 YYNGEE. CDR3 nucleotide sequence: TGTGCCAGCAGCGTAGTCGTGGACACTGAAGCTTTCTTT. Translation gives CASSVVVDTEAFF.

The chain employs TRBV6-1 and TRBJ1-6, with 7 bases lining up with TRBD1. V gave up 4 bases and J gave up 7 bases; unmatched junction bases: 7. The CDR3 length is 15 residues. From germline, CDR1 is MNHNS and CDR2 SASEGT. As DNA, the CDR3 is TGTGCCAGCAGTGGTCGACAGGGTGACAATTCACCCCTCCACTTT. Its protein is CASSGRQGDNSPLHF.

The rearrangement links TRBV19 to TRBJ2-7, with D perhaps matching TRBD2 (6 bases). Germline assignment: CDR1 LNHDA and CDR2 SQIVND (reference sequence). Trimming shortened V by 6 bases and J by 0 bases, and 9 bases separated the two germline ends. CDR3 size: 13 residues. In nucleotides, the CDR3 is TGTGCCAGTAGAGGGGAGGTCTCCTACGAGCAGTACTTC. Protein sequence: CASRGEVSYEQYF.

V is TRBV5-1 and J is TRBJ1-3, with D perhaps matching TRBD1 (6 bases). CDR3 size: 17 residues. V was clipped by 2 bases and J by 7 bases, with 22 bases between them. CDR1 is SGHRS and CDR2 is YFSETQ in the germline V gene. The CDR3 DNA follows: TGCGCCAGCAGCTTAAACACAGGGCCCCTCGGTGGGAACACCATATATTTT. It yields the protein CASSLNTGPLGGNTIYF. Based on the CDR3 plus reference TRBV5-1 and TRBJ1-3, the full variable domain is KAGVTQTPRYLIKTRGQQVTLSCSPISGHRSVSWYQQTPGQGLQFLFEYFSETQRNKGNFPGRFSGRQFSNSRSEMNVSTLELGDSALYLCASSLNTGPLGGNTIYFGEGSWLTVV.

V gene TRBV5-1 combines with J gene TRBJ2-2, with TRBD2 matching over 9 bases. The J segment lost 6 bases and the V segment lost 3 bases, leaving 9 bases of the junction unmatched. The CDR3 runs 16 residues. The V gene's germline CDR1 is SGHRS and CDR2 YFSETQ. The CDR3 DNA reads as TGCGCCAGCAGCTCCATGACTAGCGGTCGCGCCGGGGAGCTGTTTTTT. Translating it yields CASSSMTSGRAGELFF.

In this sample, this clone turned up a few times. The chain links TRBV7-6 to TRBJ1-1; D is unclear. V was shortened by 3 bases and J by 12 bases, with 11 bases between the two germline ends. Germline values: CDR1 SGHVS, CDR2 FNYEAQ. The CDR3 is made up of 11 amino acids. CDR3 nucleotide sequence: TGTGCCAGCAGCTTCCAAGGTGTGTCTTTCTTT. Its protein product is CASSFQGVSFF.